The clone carrying this T cell receptor beta chain was seen only a few times. Only in-frame clones appear in the TCRdb table, and some are missing; sequencing was by immunoSEQ multiplex PCR. The data show 50,000 to 70,000 clones, 60% to 85% seen once. The record originates from a study of radiation and T cells in renal cell carcinoma. The germline CDR1 and CDR2 sequences are MNHNS and SASEGT. CDR3 length equals 16 residues. The V end lost 3 bases, the J end lost 0 bases, and 14 bases lay between the germline ends. Specified time point: blood 4 weeks post-SBRT, at nephrectomy. Noted treatment: 15 Gy SBRT to primary tumor, nephrectomy 4 weeks later.

The source material was blood, sampled from a patient whose treatment included radiotherapy and nephrectomy. This chain joins TRBV6-1 and TRBJ2-5; TRBD1 is a possible D gene (6 bases). The TCR was taken from a man aged 55 to 70 with renal cell carcinoma. The CDR3 here is CASSDPDRGDQETQYF. CDR3 nucleotides: TGTGCCAGCAGTGATCCGGACAGAGGAGACCAAGAGACCCAGTACTTC.